The next 18 T cell receptor beta chains were all read from a single sample in a study of blood T cells in healthy people across ages. A second 7 to 11 cycle PCR used barcoded and J-beta primers. TCRdb reprocessed the 5' RACE reads with MiXCR, giving one entry per CDR3 protein. The sample carries about 1 million distinct CDR3 sequences, 40% to 50% recorded once. Material: blood. These receptors originate from a woman aged 60-75 years in good health.

The chain recombines TRBV20-1 with TRBJ2-3; the match to TRBD2 covers 7 bases. The germline V gene has CDR1 DFQATT and CDR2 SNEGSKA (reference sequence). This CDR3 is 15 amino acids long. V dropped 6 bases and J dropped 2; count of bases not matched to a gene: 11. CDR3 region: CSAVKRGWDTDTQYF. Written as DNA, the CDR3 is TGCAGTGCGGTTAAGCGGGGTTGGGACACAGATACGCAGTATTTT.

The gene calls are TRBV4-1 and TRBJ2-1; the D is unclear. V dropped 5 bases and J dropped 0 bases, with 11 bases sitting between them. Germline assignment: CDR1 MGHRA and CDR2 YSYEKL. This CDR3 has 15 residues. The CDR3 region has the DNA TGCGCCAGCAGCACCATGGACGGCTCCTACAATGAGCAGTTCTTC. It translates to CASSTMDGSYNEQFF.

The V and J genes are TRBV6-6 and TRBJ2-1; D may be TRBD2 (5 bases). This CDR3 contains 12 residues. Looked up from germline, CDR1 is MNHNY and CDR2 is SVGAGI (reference sequence). V shed 2 bases and J shed 12 bases, with 11 bases lying between them. The CDR3 sequence: CASSYDYHAQFF. Written as DNA, the CDR3 is TGTGCCAGCAGTTACGACTACCATGCGCAGTTCTTC.

The chain recombines TRBV11-2 with TRBJ2-5; 9 bases agree with TRBD2. TRBJ2-7 explains the end of the DNA better; the J call may be wrong. From germline, CDR1 is SGHAT and CDR2 FQNNGV. The CDR3 is 16 residues long. The CDR3 protein is CASSQVRRTSDYEQYF. The DNA of the CDR3 is TGTGCCAGCAGCCAGGTGCGGCGGACTAGCGATTACGAGCAGTACTTC.

The chain uses TRBV3-1 and TRBJ2-5; a possible D gene is TRBD1 (6 bases). V was pared by 3 bases and J by 11 bases, with 19 bases between. The CDR3 spans 14 residues. The germline CDR1 and CDR2 sequences are LGHDT and YNNKEL (reference sequence). The CDR3 is CASSHGKRDNEQYF. The CDR3 DNA sequence: TGTGCCAGCAGCCATGGTAAGAGGGACAATGAGCAGTACTTC.

This clonotype has more than one count but fewer than ten. CDR3 protein: CASSLVRGVNEQFF. CDR3 nucleotides: TGTGCCAGCAGCTTAGTGAGAGGGGTCAATGAGCAGTTCTTC. The rearrangement links TRBV11-2 to TRBJ2-1; either TRBD1 or TRBD2 may supply D (5 bases each). This CDR3 contains 14 residues. The V end lost 1 base, the J end lost 6 bases, and 10 bases lay between the germline ends. Germline CDR1 reads SGHAT; CDR2 reads FQNNGV.

The V and J genes are TRBV20-1 and TRBJ1-1; possibly TRBD1 for D (6 bases). Germline V gene lookup returns CDR1 DFQATT and CDR2 SNEGSKA (reference sequence). V gave up 5 bases and J gave up 1 base, with 14 bases separating them. This CDR3 is built from 14 residues. CDR3 sequence: CSAGPGQTNTEAFF. CDR3 in DNA: TGCAGTGCTGGGCCCGGACAGACGAACACTGAAGCTTTCTTT.

The chain recombines TRBV7-6 with TRBJ2-3, with 9 bases lining up with TRBD1. CDR1 and CDR2 (germline): SGHVS, FNYEAQ. The CDR3 runs 17 residues. J was trimmed by 3 bases and V by 1 base; bases with no gene match: 8. CDR3 region: CASSLGTGVFRTDTQYF. CDR3 nucleotides: TGTGCCAGCAGCTTAGGGACAGGGGTTTTTCGGACAGATACGCAGTATTTT.

The table lists this clonotype with a few counts. The V call is TRBV27, the J call TRBJ2-7; 9 bases fit TRBD2. The germline CDR1 and CDR2 sequences are MNHEY and SMNVEV (reference sequence). CDR3 size: 13 residues. V shed 7 bases and J 4 bases; nucleotides not matched to a gene: 5. The CDR3: CASTASGKYEQYF. The CDR3 nucleotides are TGTGCCAGCACGGCTAGCGGGAAGTACGAGCAGTACTTC.

The chain uses TRBV2 and TRBJ2-3; 10 bases agree with TRBD2. The J segment lost 10 bases and the V segment lost 1 base, leaving 8 bases of the junction unmatched. The CDR3 consists of 15 residues. The germline gives CDR1 SNHLY, CDR2 FYNNEI. CDR3 in amino acids: CASSEGVAGGRSQYF. CDR3 DNA sequence: TGTGCCAGCAGTGAAGGGGTAGCGGGAGGCCGTTCGCAGTATTTT. Full variable domain (remainder filled in from reference TRBV2 and TRBJ2-3): EPEVTQTPSHQVTQMGQEVILRCVPISNHLYFYWYRQILGQKVEFLVSFYNNEISEKSEIFDDQFSVERPDGSNFTLKIRSTKLEDSAMYFCASSEGVAGGRSQYFGPGTRLTVL.

CDR3 bases: TGCAGTGCTGCCCCCGGACTAGCAGTGAGGAAGACCCAGTACTTC. Translation gives CSAAPGLAVRKTQYF. The chain recombines TRBV20-1 with TRBJ2-5, with 8 bases that match TRBD2. The CDR3 spans 15 residues. Germline V gene data show CDR1 as DFQATT and CDR2 as SNEGSKA (reference sequence). The ends lost 5 bases at V and 6 bases at J; junction bases unmatched: 14.

This clonotype was seen a few times. Here the CDR3 DNA reads TGTGCCAGCAGCTTGGTTGCTCCTGGGGCCAACGTCCTGACTTTC. As protein: CASSLVAPGANVLTF. This rearrangement joins TRBV5-6 to TRBJ2-6; D call uncertain. V was clipped by 0 bases and J by 2 bases, with 6 bases between them. Germline V gene sequence: CDR1 SGHDT, CDR2 YYEEEE. The length of the CDR3 is 15 residues.

V gene TRBV5-1 combines with J gene TRBJ2-1; 8 nucleotides agree with TRBD2. CDR1 and CDR2 from the germline V gene are SGHRS and YFSETQ. After removal of 4 bases from V and 8 bases from J, the junction contained 20 bases not matched to a gene. This CDR3 spans 18 amino acids. The CDR3 loop reads CASSPGLRAGALYDEQFF. CDR3 in DNA: TGCGCCAGCAGCCCCGGACTACGAGCGGGAGCCCTATACGATGAGCAGTTCTTC.

This clonotype was counted at least ten times. The CDR3 bases are TGTGCCAGCAGCGGGACCAAGTACGAGCAGTACTTC. Its translation is CASSGTKYEQYF. The chain has TRBV2 and TRBJ2-7, with D perhaps being TRBD1 or TRBD2 (5 bases each). With 6 bases removed from V and 4 bases from J, the gap between germline ends came to 10 bases. The germline gives CDR1 SNHLY, CDR2 FYNNEI. CDR3 length: 12 residues. Full variable domain (outside the CDR3, taken from reference TRBV2 and TRBJ2-7): EPEVTQTPSHQVTQMGQEVILRCVPISNHLYFYWYRQILGQKVEFLVSFYNNEISEKSEIFDDQFSVERPDGSNFTLKIRSTKLEDSAMYFCASSGTKYEQYFGPGTRLTVT.

In its sample, this clonotype was seen a few times. The rearrangement links TRBV6-2 or TRBV6-3 to TRBJ1-4, with 9 positions matching TRBD1. This CDR3 comprises 15 residues. The J segment lost 6 bases and the V segment lost 4 bases, leaving 6 bases of the junction unmatched. Germline assignment: CDR1 MNHEY and CDR2 SVGEGT. The CDR3 spells CASSSPGQGYEKLFF. The CDR3 DNA reads as TGTGCCAGCAGTTCGCCGGGACAGGGTTATGAAAAACTGTTTTTT.

In its sample, this clonotype was seen a few times. J is TRBJ2-3 and V is TRBV9; tentative D call: TRBD2 (6 bases). Germline V lookup: CDR1 SGDLS, CDR2 YYNGEE. Trimming took off 0 bases at V and 9 bases at J, with 11 bases between the two ends. The CDR3 runs to 13 residues. CDR3 DNA sequence: TGTGCCAGCAGCGTAGGGGGGGTAGGGACGCAGTATTTT. Encoded protein: CASSVGGVGTQYF.

The chain has TRBV7-2 and TRBJ2-3; TRBD2 agrees at 8 bases. The CDR3 sequence is 16 residues long. V lost 10 bases to trimming and J lost 0 bases; unmatched junction nucleotides: 12. CDR1 SGHTA and CDR2 FQGNSA come from the germline V gene. The chain's CDR3 is CANNRVAGISTDTQYF. In DNA, the CDR3 is TGTGCCAACAATCGGGTAGCGGGGATTAGCACAGATACGCAGTATTTT.

V and J are TRBV9 and TRBJ2-1; 11 bases match TRBD2. From germline, CDR1 is SGDLS and CDR2 YYNGEE. This CDR3 is 16 amino acids long. V trimming: 4 bases; J trimming: 2 bases; junction bases outside the gene matches: 5. CDR3 bases: TGTGCCAGCAGCACCCGGACTAGCGGGCCCTACAATGAGCAGTTCTTC. This codes for CASSTRTSGPYNEQFF.